The following is a TCR beta chain sequence with its context. Trimming shortened V by 0 bases and J by 3 bases, and 10 bases separated the two germline ends. CDR3 length equals 14 residues. From germline, CDR1 is SGHRS and CDR2 YFSETQ. The data derive from a study of cytomegalovirus exposure and HLA in healthy donors. PCR employed 60 Vbeta and 13 Jbeta primers. This table comes from immunoSEQ multiplex PCR, and its TCRdb copy is limited to in-frame clones, with some not included. The sample holds more than 140,000 clones, over 60% seen once. Specimen: PBMCs. This TCR derives from a woman younger than 45 in good health and CMV-seropositive. This chain connects TRBV5-1 to TRBJ2-7; D is possibly TRBD2 (6 bases). The CDR3 bases are TGCGCCAGCAGCTTGGGTAGCGGCCTCTACGAGCAGTACTTC. Protein: CASSLGSGLYEQYF. Full variable domain (remainder filled in from reference TRBV5-1 and TRBJ2-7): KAGVTQTPRYLIKTRGQQVTLSCSPISGHRSVSWYQQTPGQGLQFLFEYFSETQRNKGNFPGRFSGRQFSNSRSEMNVSTLELGDSALYLCASSLGSGLYEQYFGPGTRLTVT.